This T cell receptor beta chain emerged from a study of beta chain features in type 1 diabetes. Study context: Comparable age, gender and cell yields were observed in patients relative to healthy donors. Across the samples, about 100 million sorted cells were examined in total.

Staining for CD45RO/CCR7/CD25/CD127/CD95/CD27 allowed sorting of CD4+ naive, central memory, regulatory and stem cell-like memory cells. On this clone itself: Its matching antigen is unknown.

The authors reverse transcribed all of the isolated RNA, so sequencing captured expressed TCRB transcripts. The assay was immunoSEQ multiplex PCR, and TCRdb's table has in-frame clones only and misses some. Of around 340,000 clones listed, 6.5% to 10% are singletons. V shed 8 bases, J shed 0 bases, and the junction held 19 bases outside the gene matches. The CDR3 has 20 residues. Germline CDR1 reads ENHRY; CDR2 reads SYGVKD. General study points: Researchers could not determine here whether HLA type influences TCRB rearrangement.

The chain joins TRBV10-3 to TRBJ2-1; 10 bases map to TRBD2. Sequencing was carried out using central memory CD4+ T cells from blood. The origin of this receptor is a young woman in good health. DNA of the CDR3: TGTGCCATCGGGACGGTAGCGGGAGGCCCTTTCCTGAGCTCCTACAATGAGCAGTTCTTC. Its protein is CAIGTVAGGPFLSSYNEQFF.